This is a list of T cell receptor beta chains from one sample in a study of blood T cell repertoires in COVID-19. The table came from immunoSEQ multiplex PCR; TCRdb's copy has only in-frame clones and leaves some out. In the table there are approximately 260,000 clones, about 86% of which are singletons. The material sequenced was peripheral blood. These receptors were taken from a man younger than 30 with active or convalescent COVID-19. The CDR3 runs from the conserved cysteine through the conserved F or W. A D gene is named only where the DNA matches it firmly. A row's size may be missing; if present it is once, few, many or a size class.

clone size,D gene,J gene,V gene,CDR3 protein,CDR3 DNA
.,.,TRBJ1-2,TRBV4-1,CASSRAGETSWGGYTF,TGCGCCAGCAGCAGGGCAGGGGAGACTTCTTGGGGTGGCTACACCTTC
once,.,TRBJ1-2,TRBV10-2,CASSESGRGYTF,TGCGCCAGCAGTGAGTCGGGCCGGGGCTACACCTTC
.,TRBD1,TRBJ1-3,TRBV5-1,CASSLVLDRGQGNTIYF,TGCGCCAGCAGCTTGGTGCTGGACAGGGGACAAGGAAACACCATATATTTT
.,TRBD1,TRBJ2-2,TRBV11-3,CASSKGQGFSSTGELFF,TGTGCCAGCAGCAAGGGACAGGGGTTTTCGTCCACCGGGGAGCTGTTTTTT
many,.,TRBJ2-1,TRBV29-1,CSVGDFSHYNEQFF,TGCAGCGTCGGGGACTTTTCTCATTACAATGAGCAGTTCTTC
.,.,TRBJ1-5,TRBV30,CAWSRRTIGGVNQPQHF,TGTGCCTGGAGTAGGAGAACTATCGGGGGTGTCAATCAGCCCCAGCATTTT
.,.,TRBJ2-4,TRBV5-1,CASSLVGSLAKNIQYF,TGCGCCAGCAGCTTGGTGGGCAGCCTAGCCAAAAACATTCAGTACTTC
.,TRBD2,TRBJ2-7,TRBV24-1,CATSDRGTSGLYEQYF,TGTGCCACCAGTGATCGCGGGACTAGCGGACTCTACGAGCAGTACTTC
.,.,TRBJ1-5,TRBV7-2,CASSLYAGSYSNQPQHF,TGTGCCAGCAGCTTATACGCAGGGTCATATAGCAATCAGCCCCAGCATTTT
.,.,TRBJ1-3,TRBV28,CASSFRGFPELSGNTIYF,TGTGCCAGCAGTTTTCGAGGGTTCCCCGAACTCTCTGGAAACACCATATATTTT
few,.,TRBJ2-1,TRBV4-1,CASSHLGGHDNEQFF,TGCGCCAGCAGCCACCTTGGGGGACATGACAATGAGCAGTTCTTC
.,TRBD2,TRBJ2-1,TRBV3-1/TRBV3-2,CASSTSPGLEAFF,TGTGCCAGCAGCACTTCCCCGGGACTAGAAGCGTTCTTC
.,TRBD2,TRBJ2-7,TRBV9,CASSEGTKGPYEQYF,TGTGCCAGCAGCGAGGGGACTAAGGGACCCTACGAGCAGTACTTC
.,.,TRBJ2-2,TRBV6-6,CASNLPGAGELFF,TGTGCCAGCAATCTCCCAGGGGCCGGGGAGCTGTTTTTT
.,TRBD1,TRBJ2-3,TRBV5-1,CASSSTGWRDTQYF,TGCGCCAGCAGCTCGACAGGGTGGAGAGATACGCAGTATTTT
once,TRBD1,TRBJ1-2,TRBV6-1,CASSEGLGTVINYGYTF,TGTGCCAGCAGTGAAGGATTGGGGACAGTCATTAACTATGGCTACACCTTC
.,TRBD2,TRBJ2-3,TRBV30,CAFLLAGVGDTQYF,TGTGCCTTCCTACTAGCGGGGGTCGGGGATACGCAGTATTTT
.,.,TRBJ2-3,TRBV4-2,CASSQEGLTDTQYF,TGTGCCAGCAGCCAAGAAGGACTTACAGATACGCAGTATTTT
.,.,TRBJ1-2,TRBV11-2,CASSLAGGRSYGYTF,TGTGCCAGCAGCTTAGCCGGCGGCCGGAGCTATGGCTACACCTTC
.,.,TRBJ1-1,TRBV9,CASSVESGTEAFF,TGTGCCAGCAGCGTAGAAAGCGGGACTGAAGCTTTCTTT
.,TRBD2,TRBJ2-3,TRBV28,CASITGLAGDDTQYF,TGTGCCAGCATCACGGGACTAGCGGGAGACGATACGCAGTATTTT
.,.,TRBJ2-1,TRBV11-3,CASSLDHAAYNEQFF,TGTGCCAGCAGCTTAGATCACGCGGCGTACAATGAGCAGTTCTTC
.,.,TRBJ2-4,TRBV28,CASSPGRLAKNIQYF,TGTGCCAGCAGTCCAGGTCGTCTAGCCAAAAACATTCAGTACTTC
few,.,TRBJ2-7,TRBV7-9,CASSSPVSYEQYF,TGTGCCAGCAGCTCCCCTGTCTCCTACGAGCAGTACTTC
.,TRBD1,TRBJ1-1,TRBV3-1/TRBV3-2,CASSRQGPDTEAFF,TGTGCCAGCAGCAGACAGGGTCCGGACACTGAAGCTTTCTTT
.,TRBD1,TRBJ2-1,TRBV7-9,CASSPEIQGAKVEQFF,TGTGCCAGCAGCCCAGAGATACAGGGGGCGAAGGTTGAGCAGTTCTTC
.,.,TRBJ2-6,TRBV6-1,CASSEESGSGANVLTF,TGTGCCAGCAGTGAAGAATCCGGGAGCGGGGCCAACGTCCTGACTTTC
.,.,TRBJ1-3,TRBV30,CAWRIGISGNTIYF,TGTGCCTGGAGGATCGGGATCTCGGGAAACACCATATATTTT
few,.,TRBJ1-3,TRBV10-3,CAISETVSGNTIYF,TGTGCCATCAGTGAGACAGTCTCTGGAAACACCATATATTTT
.,.,TRBJ1-1,TRBV28,CASSSQMNTEAFF,TGTGCCAGCAGTTCCCAGATGAACACTGAAGCTTTCTTT
.,.,TRBJ1-6,TRBV30,CAWSTPPGSPLHF,TGTGCCTGGAGTACCCCACCCGGTTCACCCCTCCACTTT
.,.,TRBJ1-5,TRBV12-3/TRBV12-4,CASSLGSGQPQHF,TGTGCCAGCAGTTTAGGGTCAGGACAGCCCCAGCATTTT
.,.,TRBJ1-2,TRBV6-5,CASSYSYRADYGYTF,TGTGCCAGCAGTTACTCGTACAGGGCGGACTATGGCTACACCTTC
.,.,TRBJ1-6,TRBV2,CASRRILLRRTELSDYNSPLHF,TGTGCCAGCAGGCGGATCCTTCTCAGGCGGACTGAATTGAGTGATTATAATTCACCCCTCCACTTT
.,TRBD1,TRBJ2-5,TRBV12-3/TRBV12-4,CASSDRVGETQYF,TGTGCCAGCAGCGACAGGGTAGGGGAGACCCAGTACTTC
.,.,TRBJ1-2,TRBV29-1,CSVIGDYGYTF,TGCAGCGTCATAGGGGACTATGGCTACACCTTC
once,TRBD2,TRBJ2-2,TRBV24-1,CATSGGGAGELFF,TGTGCCACCAGTGGCGGGGGAGCCGGGGAGCTGTTTTTT
.,TRBD2,TRBJ2-2,TRBV30,CACDGTSISGELFF,TGTGCCTGCGACGGGACTAGCATCTCTGGGGAGCTGTTTTTT
.,.,TRBJ1-1,TRBV7-3,CASSLSPGRNTEAFF,TGTGCCAGCAGCTTATCCCCAGGGCGGAACACTGAAGCTTTCTTT
.,TRBD1,TRBJ1-2,TRBV6-1,CASSEGQGSNYGYTF,TGTGCCAGCAGTGAGGGACAGGGGTCTAACTATGGCTACACCTTC
once,.,TRBJ2-1,TRBV7-9,CASSAGPSGDEQFF,TGTGCCAGCAGCGCGGGACCTTCGGGGGATGAGCAGTTCTTC
once,TRBD2,TRBJ2-5,TRBV19,CASSTQRTSGETQYF,TGTGCCAGTAGTACTCAACGGACTAGCGGGGAGACCCAGTACTTC
.,TRBD1,TRBJ1-2,TRBV20-1,CSASRQGYGYTF,TGCAGTGCTAGTAGACAGGGTTATGGCTACACCTTC
once,.,TRBJ1-4,TRBV12-3/TRBV12-4,CASSIAEGEKLFF,TGTGCCAGCAGTATCGCGGAGGGTGAAAAACTGTTTTTT
.,.,TRBJ2-7,TRBV12-5,CASGSVTPYEQYF,TGTGCTAGTGGTTCGGTGACACCATACGAGCAGTACTTC